These T cell receptor beta chains were read from a single sample in a study of shared clonotypes between healthy human individuals. Sequenced by immunoSEQ multiplex PCR; TCRdb stores in-frame clones only, minus some. This table has hundreds of thousands of clones, 95% to 97% appearing once. Sequenced material: naive CD8+ T cells sorted from blood. The receptors derive from a woman aged 25 to 39 in good health. Both conserved end residues are part of each CDR3. The D gene is left open where the match is weak.

V | D | length | CDR3
TRBV11-2 | . | 17 | CASSLLVGSRKGNEQFF
TRBV11-2 | . | 15 | CASNDWGEEQETQYF
TRBV19 | . | 14 | CASSISSDTYEQYF
TRBV7-2 | TRBD2 | 16 | CASSSGLAVLSDTQYF
TRBV25-1 | . | 12 | CASSEMGNEQFF
TRBV6-5 | . | 13 | CASSYGTNYEQYF
TRBV10-3 | . | 12 | CAISDLDTEAFF
TRBV4-1 | . | 16 | CASSQEYAGQLYEQYF
TRBV6-5 | . | 13 | CASSLGQNTEAFF
TRBV27 | . | 12 | CASSLAGYEQYF
TRBV7-2 | . | 14 | CASSLARLGRQQFF
TRBV18 | . | 17 | CASSPPSFGNNTDTQYF
TRBV15 | . | 14 | CATSSLRGSDTQYF
TRBV19 | . | 13 | CASSPLGVQPQHF
TRBV27 | TRBD2 | 18 | CASSSLRASGRNLETQYF
TRBV4-2 | TRBD1 | 16 | CASSQENDRERNEQFF
TRBV14 | . | 14 | CASSPDSLWTEAFF